This T cell receptor beta chain emerged from a study of blood T cell repertoires in COVID-19. Study at large: Acute and convalescent COVID-19 specimens originated in the United States, Italy and Spain.

The J segment lost 13 bases and the V segment lost 1 base, leaving 12 bases of the junction unmatched. Germline V gene lookup returns CDR1 KGHDR and CDR2 SFDVKD. CDR3 length: 16 amino acids. Followed over time, Seattle patients had been enrolled while infection was active. Authors' data handling: It was from reference gene primer amplification that nucleated cell counts were estimated. Assay: immunoSEQ multiplex PCR; the TCRdb copy retains only in-frame clones and omits some. The V and J calls and clone size were taken over from that table, and D and trimming were inferred from the DNA. Of tens of thousands of clones listed, approximately 72% are singletons.

Input material: peripheral blood. The gene calls are TRBV24-1 and TRBJ2-1; 10 bases are a match to TRBD1. This clonotype was obtained from a woman aged 70-85 years with COVID-19, enrolled during active disease. The CDR3 coding sequence is TGTGCCACCAGTGATTTAAGACAGGGGGCGATTTCTCAACAGTTCTTC. Residues: CATSDLRQGAISQQFF.